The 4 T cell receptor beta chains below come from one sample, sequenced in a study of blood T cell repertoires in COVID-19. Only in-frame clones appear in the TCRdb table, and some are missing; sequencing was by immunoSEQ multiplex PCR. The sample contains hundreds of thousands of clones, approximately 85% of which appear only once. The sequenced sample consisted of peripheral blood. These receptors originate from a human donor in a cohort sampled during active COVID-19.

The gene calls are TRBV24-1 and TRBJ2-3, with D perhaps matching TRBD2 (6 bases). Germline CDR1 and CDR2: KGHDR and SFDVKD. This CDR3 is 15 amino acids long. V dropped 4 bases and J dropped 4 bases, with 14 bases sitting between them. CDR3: CATSEFGLLADTQYF. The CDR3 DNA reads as TGTGCCACCAGTGAATTCGGACTATTAGCAGATACGCAGTATTTT.

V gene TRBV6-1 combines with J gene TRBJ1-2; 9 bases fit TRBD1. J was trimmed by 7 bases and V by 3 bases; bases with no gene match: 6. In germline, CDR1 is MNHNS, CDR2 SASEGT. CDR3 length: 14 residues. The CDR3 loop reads CASSEDRGGFGYTF. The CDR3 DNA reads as TGTGCCAGCAGTGAGGACAGGGGCGGGTTTGGCTACACCTTC.

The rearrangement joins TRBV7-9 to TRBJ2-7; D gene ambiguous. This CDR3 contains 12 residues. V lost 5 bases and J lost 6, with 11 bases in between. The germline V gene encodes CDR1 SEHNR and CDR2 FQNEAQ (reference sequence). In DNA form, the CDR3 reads TGTGCCAGCAGCCCACAGTCCCGCGAGCAGTACTTC. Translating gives CASSPQSREQYF.

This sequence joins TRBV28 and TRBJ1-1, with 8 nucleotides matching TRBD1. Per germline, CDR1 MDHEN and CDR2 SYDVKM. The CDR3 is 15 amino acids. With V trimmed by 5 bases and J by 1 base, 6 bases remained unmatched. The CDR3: CASSIGGTGNTEAFF. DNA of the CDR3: TGTGCCAGCAGTATTGGAGGGACAGGGAACACTGAAGCTTTCTTT.